The entry below gives a single TCR beta chain sequence along with its context. Its antigen is still unknown. CDR3 length: 18 amino acids. The germline gives CDR1 SGHVS, CDR2 FQNEAQ. V lost 6 bases to trimming and J lost 0 bases, with 23 bases between them. PCR employed 60 Vbeta and 13 Jbeta primers. Sequencing used immunoSEQ multiplex PCR; TCRdb keeps in-frame clones, though not all of them. Of 95,000 to 150,000 clones in the sample, about three fifths are singletons; the top ten hold about 8.1%. The data stem from a study of cytomegalovirus exposure and HLA in healthy donors. Study conclusions and caveats: There were several of the most significant clusters that appeared linked to common viral pathogens in a later analysis. Highest at DRB1 and lowest at HLA-C, TCR association rates differed among HLA loci in a later analysis. The authors reported that TCR beta sequences could predict HLA-A and HLA-B alleles. These predictions were accurate for most subjects in the first cohort.

Sequenced input: PBMCs. The chain carries TRBV7-8 and TRBJ1-1; possible D gene TRBD1, 5 bases. The receptor was isolated from a woman aged 40-49 years in good health and CMV-seropositive. The CDR3 spells CASRFNVRQGQVNTEAFF. The CDR3 coding sequence is TGTGCCAGCAGGTTCAACGTCCGGCAGGGTCAAGTGAACACTGAAGCTTTCTTT.